The 22 T cell receptor beta chains below were found in one sample sequenced in a study of molecular identifiers for immune sequencing clone quantification. In TCRdb, the PCR reads were re-called with MiXCR into one record per CDR3 protein. The table includes 80,000 to 100,000 distinct CDR3 sequences, 20% to 25% detected once. Sequenced material: naive CD8+ T cells from blood, with Jurkat cell RNA spiked in. The sample's subset: FACS-sorted CD8+CD4-CCR7+CD45RA+ naive T cells. The receptors shown here come from a human donor in good health. Some libraries in this study had Jurkat cell RNA spiked in.

A remark on this clonotype: This may come from a read error, since a much larger clone is one base off. This chain joins TRBV27 and TRBJ1-5; D is possibly TRBD1 (5 bases). The CDR3 totals 14 residues. Germline V gene data show CDR1 as MNHEY and CDR2 as SMNVEV (reference sequence). CDR3 loop: CASSSGGFNQPQRF. In DNA, the CDR3 is TGTGCCAGCAGTTCCGGGGGTTTCAATCAGCCCCAGCGTTTT.

This clonotype was observed a few times. A much larger clonotype is one base distant, so this may be a read error. This chain links TRBV12-3 or TRBV12-4 with TRBJ2-7; 7 bases match TRBD1. This CDR3 contains 13 residues. The CDR3 bases are TGTGCCAGCAGTTTGCCAGGGACAGAGGGATTGGAGTTC. It is translated as CASSLPGTEGLEF.

Ten or more counts support this clonotype. The chain employs TRBV7-9 and TRBJ2-7; 7 positions match TRBD2. V shed 6 bases and J 5 bases; nucleotides not matched to a gene: 10. The CDR3 loop spans 14 amino acids. Germline CDR1 SEHNR, CDR2 FQNEAQ (reference sequence). The CDR3 nucleotides read TGTGCCAGCAGTCCAAGCGGGGCAGGCCACGAGCAGTACTTC. Its translation is CASSPSGAGHEQYF.

The V call is TRBV15, the J call TRBJ1-5, with a tentative D call TRBD1 (6 bases). Germline V CDR1 and CDR2: LNHNV, YYDKDF (reference sequence). The CDR3 is made up of 14 amino acids. With 5 bases removed from V and 6 bases from J, the gap between germline ends came to 14 bases. The CDR3 DNA reads TGTGCCACCAGCGGAGGGGGGGGTTTTCAGCCCCAGCATTTT. This sequence encodes CATSGGGGFQPQHF.

V is TRBV29-1 and J is TRBJ2-1; no definite D call. Germline-derived CDR1 and CDR2 are SQVTM and ANQGSEA. V was pared by 2 bases and J by 4 bases, with 6 bases between. This CDR3 region has 12 residues. The CDR3 nucleotides are TGCAGCGTTGAACCCCTATACAATGAGCAGTTCTTC. Protein: CSVEPLYNEQFF.

To note about this clonotype: It may be a read error: a sequence one base away is much more abundant. This chain uses TRBV20-1 with TRBJ2-7; 7 nucleotides align to TRBD1. CDR1 is DFQATT, CDR2 SNEGSKA, per germline (reference sequence). This CDR3 region has 15 residues. CDR3 region: CRARDRGLASYEQYF. CDR3 in DNA: TGCAGAGCTAGAGATAGGGGGCTGGCCTCCTACGAGCAGTACTTC.

This clonotype was seen only a few times. The chain carries TRBV27 and TRBJ2-3; 14 bases align to TRBD2. The CDR3 contains 17 residues. Germline V gives CDR1 MNHEY, CDR2 SMNVEV (reference sequence). With 3 bases clipped from V and 4 bases from J, the junction kept 6 bases outside the gene matches. The CDR3 nucleotides read TGTGCCAGCAGTTTCTCTGGACTAGCGGGAGGCTCAGATACGCAGTATTTT. Translation: CASSFSGLAGGSDTQYF.

The chain recombines TRBV21-1 with TRBJ2-7; the listed D gene, TRBD1, was not tested against the DNA. TRBV21-1 is a known pseudogene. The CDR3 is 16 residues long. The CDR3 spells CASPRTETRRIYEQYF. The CDR3 coding sequence is TGTGCCAGCCCCAGGACAGAGACTCGGAGAATCTACGAGCAGTACTTC.

The rearrangement joins TRBV13 to TRBJ2-2; D may correspond to TRBD1 or TRBD2 (6 bases each). The CDR3 extends over 16 amino acids. Germline V lookup: CDR1 PRHDT, CDR2 FYEKMQ (reference sequence). V was shortened by 2 bases and J by 3 bases, with 13 bases between the two germline ends. The CDR3 DNA follows: TGTGCCAGCAGCTTATATGGGGGGCCCGACACCGGGGAGCTGTTTTTT. As protein: CASSLYGGPDTGELFF.

This clonotype has at least ten counts. The chain has TRBV7-9 and TRBJ2-2, with 7 bases fitting TRBD2. With V trimmed by 11 bases and J by 1 base, 10 bases remained unmatched. The CDR3 consists of 15 residues. Per germline, CDR1 SEHNR and CDR2 FQNEAQ (reference sequence). CDR3 DNA: TGTGCCTCCCCCCCTAGCGGAGTGAACACCGGGGAGCTGTTTTTT. It is translated as CASPPSGVNTGELFF.

This clonotype was observed at least ten times. The rearrangement uses TRBV12-3 or TRBV12-4 and TRBJ2-7; 14 bases are a match to TRBD2. The CDR3 consists of 17 residues. V dropped 5 bases and J dropped 5; count of bases not matched to a gene: 11. The CDR3 spells CASSIGLAGGLYHEQYF. For the CDR3, the DNA is TGTGCCAGCAGTATCGGACTAGCGGGAGGCCTCTACCACGAGCAGTACTTC.

This clonotype has only a few counts. The J gene is TRBJ1-2, the V gene TRBV20-1; D gene ambiguous. The CDR3 totals 14 residues. Between the trimmed V and J ends, which lost 0 bases and 1 base, there was a span of 9 bases. CDR1 is DFQATT, CDR2 SNEGSKA, per germline (reference sequence). The CDR3 DNA follows: TGCAGTGCTAGAGATTCTGTCAATAACTATGGCTACACCTTC. Translated: CSARDSVNNYGYTF.

This clonotype was observed at least ten times. The V call is TRBV4-3, the J call TRBJ2-7; 8 bases fit TRBD1. Germline V gene lookup returns CDR1 LGHNA and CDR2 YSLEER. J gave up 4 bases and V 0 bases, and 2 bases lay outside the gene matches. There are 14 residues in the CDR3. CDR3 protein: CASSQDRGLYEQYF. CDR3 sequence (DNA): TGCGCCAGCAGCCAAGACAGGGGGCTTTACGAGCAGTACTTC.

The table lists this clonotype with many counts. The chain combines TRBV19 with TRBJ2-3; 11 nucleotides align to TRBD2. Losses at the gene ends were 1 base for V and 9 bases for J; bases not matched to a gene: 9. From germline, CDR1 is LNHDA and CDR2 SQIVND (reference sequence). This CDR3 is 16 amino acids long. In nucleotides, the CDR3 is TGTGCCAGTAGTATAGGTCTAGCGGGGGGTCGACCGACGCAGTATTTT. Translation: CASSIGLAGGRPTQYF.

Only a few counts were recorded for this clonotype. The chain couples TRBV7-9 to TRBJ2-2; 9 bases map to TRBD1. This CDR3 contains 17 residues. Unmatched junction bases numbered 10, after V lost 5 bases and J lost 3 bases. Germline CDR1 SEHNR, CDR2 FQNEAQ (reference sequence). The CDR3 protein is CASSGIQGAIYTGELFF. The CDR3 DNA follows: TGTGCCAGCAGCGGTATACAGGGGGCTATCTACACCGGGGAGCTGTTTTTT.

With respect to this clonotype: A much larger clone differs from this one at a single base, so this may be a read error. No conserved phenylalanine or tryptophan is present at the end of the CDR3, so a read error is the likely explanation. The V and J genes are TRBV20-1 and TRBJ2-7; TRBD2 matches at 9 bases. Unmatched junction bases numbered 2, after V lost 3 bases and J lost 2 bases. From germline, CDR1 is DFQATT and CDR2 SNEGSKA (reference sequence). This CDR3 contains 13 residues. The CDR3 coding sequence is TGCAGTGCTAGGGCGGGGGGGCCCTACGAGCAGTACATC. This codes for CSARAGGPYEQYI.

This chain links TRBV2 with TRBJ2-2; the D is unclear. This CDR3 is 14 amino acids long. The germline CDR1 and CDR2 sequences are SNHLY and FYNNEI. V was clipped by 6 bases and J by 4 bases, with 12 bases between them. The CDR3 is CASRGLKSTGELFF. In DNA form, the CDR3 reads TGTGCCAGCAGGGGGTTGAAGAGCACCGGGGAGCTGTTTTTT.

The chain couples TRBV11-3 to TRBJ2-1; no clear D. V was pared by 1 base and J by 10 bases, with 5 bases between. This CDR3 comprises 11 residues. CDR1 and CDR2 from the germline V gene are SGHNT and YENEEA. The CDR3 DNA reads as TGTGCCAGCAGCTTAGGAACGGAGCAGTTCTTC. Translating gives CASSLGTEQFF.

For this clonotype: A single base separates this from a much larger clone, so it may be a read error. This chain uses TRBV7-9 with TRBJ1-1, with a weak D call TRBD1 (6 bases). The V and J ends lost 8 bases and 6 bases respectively, with 16 bases between them. CDR1 is SEHNR and CDR2 is FQNEAQ in the germline V gene (reference sequence). This CDR3 has 13 amino acids. CDR3 residues: CASGGPRGSEAFF. Here the CDR3 DNA reads TGTGCCAGCGGCGGTCCCAGGGGCTCTGAAGCTTTCTTT. The entire variable domain, with the rest obtained from reference TRBV7-9 and TRBJ1-1, is as follows: DTGVSQNPRHKITKRGQNVTFRCDPISEHNRLYWYRQTLGQGPEFLTYFQNEAQLEKSRLLSDRFSAERPKGSFSTLEIQRTEQGDSAMYLCASGGPRGSEAFFGQGTRLTVV.

This clonotype came up once. This may come from a read error, since a much larger clone is one base off. V usage is TRBV7-6 and J usage is TRBJ2-5; 8 nucleotides agree with TRBD2. Germline values: CDR1 SGHVS, CDR2 FNYEAQ. This CDR3 spans 11 amino acids. CDR3 DNA: TGTGCCAGCTCGCGGGGGGAGACCCCGTACTTC. Translating it yields CASSRGETPYF.

This chain connects TRBV7-6 to TRBJ2-7; the match to TRBD2 covers 8 bases. Germline V CDR1 and CDR2: SGHVS, FNYEAQ. Trimming cost V 1 base and J 4 bases; bases outside gene matches: 12. The CDR3 covers 17 residues. Here the CDR3 reads CASSLESNGGAYYEQYF. The CDR3 DNA reads TGTGCCAGCAGCTTAGAAAGTAACGGGGGGGCCTATTACGAGCAGTACTTC.

A word on this clonotype: Possible read error: a much larger clone is one base away. This CDR3 is missing its conserved last phenylalanine or tryptophan, likely due to a read error. V gene TRBV7-9 combines with J gene TRBJ2-5; no definite D call. V gave up 6 bases and J gave up 4 bases, with 9 bases separating them. Germline V gene sequence: CDR1 SEHNR, CDR2 FQNEAQ (reference sequence). The CDR3 is 12 residues long. Here the CDR3 DNA reads TGTGCCAGCAGTCTACAGATAGAGACCCAGTACTCC. This encodes CASSLQIETQYS.